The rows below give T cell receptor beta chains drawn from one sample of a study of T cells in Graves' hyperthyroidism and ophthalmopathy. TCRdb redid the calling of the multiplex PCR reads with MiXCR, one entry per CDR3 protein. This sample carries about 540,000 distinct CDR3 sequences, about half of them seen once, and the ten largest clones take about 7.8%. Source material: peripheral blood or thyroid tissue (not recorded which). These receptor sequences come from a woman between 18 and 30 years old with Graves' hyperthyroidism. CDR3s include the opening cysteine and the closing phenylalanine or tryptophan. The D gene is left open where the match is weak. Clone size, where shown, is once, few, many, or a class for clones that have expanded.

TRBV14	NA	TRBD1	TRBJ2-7	CASSLWDRDYEQYF	TGTGCCAGCAGCCTGTGGGACAGGGACTACGAGCAGTACTTC
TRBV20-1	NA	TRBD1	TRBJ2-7	CSASMLGQGADGYEQHF	TGCAGTGCTAGTATGCTGGGACAGGGGGCTGATGGCTACGAGCAGCACTTC
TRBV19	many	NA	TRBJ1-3	CASRMGSSGNTIYF	TGTGCCAGTAGAATGGGGAGCTCTGGAAACACCATATATTTT
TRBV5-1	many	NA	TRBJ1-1	CASSLIRGTGTEAFF	TGCGCCAGCAGCTTAATAAGGGGGACGGGCACTGAAGCTTTCTTT
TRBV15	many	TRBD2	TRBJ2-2	CATSRHSSGGLGELFF	TGTGCCACCAGCCGCCACAGTAGCGGGGGGCTCGGGGAGCTGTTTTTT
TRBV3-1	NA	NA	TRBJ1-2	CASSQDGTVYGYTF	TGTGCCAGCAGCCAGGATGGGACGGTCTATGGCTACACCTTC
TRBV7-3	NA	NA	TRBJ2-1	CASSLVPGAYNEQFF	TGTGCCAGCAGCTTAGTCCCCGGGGCGTACAATGAGCAGTTCTTC
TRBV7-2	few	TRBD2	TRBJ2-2	CASSSIVGAGGPNTGELFF	TGTGCCAGCAGCTCCATAGTAGGGGCGGGGGGTCCCAACACCGGGGAGCTGTTTTTT
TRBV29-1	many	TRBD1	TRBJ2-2	CSILTGDGELFF	TGCAGCATCCTGACAGGGGATGGGGAGCTGTTTTTT
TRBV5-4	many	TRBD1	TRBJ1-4	CASRTDRAGEKLFF	TGTGCCAGCAGAACCGACAGGGCGGGTGAAAAACTGTTTTTT
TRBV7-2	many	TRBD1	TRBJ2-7	CASSLPPGTGNEQYF	TGTGCCAGCAGCTTACCCCCAGGGACAGGGAACGAGCAGTACTTC
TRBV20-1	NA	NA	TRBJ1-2	CSARGTSGRYYGYTF	TGCAGTGCTAGAGGGACTAGCGGGAGGTATTATGGCTACACCTTC
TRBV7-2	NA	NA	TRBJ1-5	CASSLVYGGRGYEHF	TGTGCCAGCAGCTTGGTCTATGGCGGGAGAGGATACGAGCATTTT